This T cell receptor beta chain stems from a study of blood T cell repertoires in COVID-19. Profiling relied on immunoSEQ multiplex PCR, and the TCRdb table lists in-frame clones only, not all of them. The table has 200,000 to 250,000 clones, 80% to 90% seen once. This clone appeared a single time. The TCR comes from a woman in her forties or fifties who had been exposed to COVID-19. The source material was PBMCs or T cells enriched from blood (not recorded which).

The chain's CDR3 is CASSPTGSYGYTF. The CDR3 nucleotides read TGTGCCAGCAGCCCGACAGGATCCTATGGCTACACCTTC. The gene calls are TRBV2 and TRBJ1-2, with a tentative D call TRBD1 (6 bases). The CDR3 runs to 13 residues. Trimming removed 6 bases at V and 4 bases at J, with 12 bases between. Germline lookup yields CDR1 SNHLY and CDR2 FYNNEI.